This note documents a single T cell receptor (beta chain) sequence. Its antigen is not known. The junction does not match germline at one end; this may be a read error. This entry comes from a study of T cell repertoires in cytomegalovirus infection. Study information: Selected CMV epitopes included recently identified HLA-C-restricted ones as well as well-studied HLA-B-restricted ones.

TCRdb itself ran the reads through MiXCR, one entry per CDR3 protein. The sample includes about 130,000 distinct CDR3 sequences, approximately 30% of them seen just once. This CDR3 is 15 amino acids long. CDR1 and CDR2 from the germline V gene are SGHVS and FNYEAQ. This specimen was CD8+ T cells from cultured PBMCs, taken from culture after CMV antigen stimulation. V is TRBV7-6 and J is TRBJ2-1, with D tentatively TRBD1 (5 bases). The sequence was collected from a human donor in good health (CMV status not recorded). Some clones in this sample may be carry-over from other donors' samples. The CDR3 DNA sequence: TGTGCCGGCAGCTTAGGGGCTGGTTCCTACAATGAGCAGTTCTTC. Translating gives CAGSLGAGSYNEQFF. The complete variable domain, with remaining parts taken from reference TRBV7-6 and TRBJ2-1, reads GAGVSQSPRYKVTKRGQDVALRCDPISGHVSLYWYRQALGQGPEFLTYFNYEAQQDKSGLPNDRFSAERPEGSISTLTIQRTEQRDSAMYRCAGSLGAGSYNEQFFGPGTRLTVL.